This T cell receptor (beta chain) was sequenced during a study of blood T cell repertoires in COVID-19. Per the germline V gene, CDR1 is SGHRS and CDR2 is YFSETQ. This CDR3 comprises 17 residues. V trimming: 3 bases; J trimming: 1 base; junction bases outside the gene matches: 12. The table came from immunoSEQ multiplex PCR; TCRdb's copy has only in-frame clones and leaves some out. The profile shows roughly 200,000 clones, roughly 85% of them singletons. The gene calls are TRBV5-1 and TRBJ1-1, with 7 bases that match TRBD1. This sequence originates from an older woman with acute or convalescent COVID-19. The sequenced material came from peripheral blood. The CDR3 DNA is TGCGCCAGCAGCTCAACAGGGGCCATAGGAGGGAACACTGAAGCTTTCTTT. Its translation: CASSSTGAIGGNTEAFF.